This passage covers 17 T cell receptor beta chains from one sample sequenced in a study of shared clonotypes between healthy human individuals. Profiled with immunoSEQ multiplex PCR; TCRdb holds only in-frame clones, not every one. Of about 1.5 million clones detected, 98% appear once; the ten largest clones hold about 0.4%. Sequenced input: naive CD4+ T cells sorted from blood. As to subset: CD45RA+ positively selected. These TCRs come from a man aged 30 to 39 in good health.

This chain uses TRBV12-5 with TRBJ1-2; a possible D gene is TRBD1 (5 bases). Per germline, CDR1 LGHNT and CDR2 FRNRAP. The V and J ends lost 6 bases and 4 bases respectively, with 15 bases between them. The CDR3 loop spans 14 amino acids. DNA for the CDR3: TGTGCTAGTGGGCGGGGTAGCAGGGCCTATGGCTACACCTTC. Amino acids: CASGRGSRAYGYTF.

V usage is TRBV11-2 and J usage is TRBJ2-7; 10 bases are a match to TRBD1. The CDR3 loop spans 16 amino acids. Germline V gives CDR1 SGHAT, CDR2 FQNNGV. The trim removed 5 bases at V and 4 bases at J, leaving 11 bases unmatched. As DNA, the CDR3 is TGTGCCAGCAGCAGCTTGGGGGACAGGGGTTTTTACGAGCAGTACTTC. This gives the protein CASSSLGDRGFYEQYF. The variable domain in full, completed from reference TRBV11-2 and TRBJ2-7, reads EAGVAQSPRYKIIEKRQSVAFWCNPISGHATLYWYQQILGQGPKLLIQFQNNGVVDDSQLPKDRFSAERLKGVDSTLKIQPAKLEDSAVYLCASSSLGDRGFYEQYFGPGTRLTVT.

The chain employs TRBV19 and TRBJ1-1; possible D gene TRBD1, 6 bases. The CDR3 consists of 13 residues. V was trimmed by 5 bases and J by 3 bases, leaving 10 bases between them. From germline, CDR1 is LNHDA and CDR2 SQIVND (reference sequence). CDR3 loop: CASSQGIHTEAFF. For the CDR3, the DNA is TGTGCCAGTAGTCAGGGGATCCACACTGAAGCTTTCTTT.

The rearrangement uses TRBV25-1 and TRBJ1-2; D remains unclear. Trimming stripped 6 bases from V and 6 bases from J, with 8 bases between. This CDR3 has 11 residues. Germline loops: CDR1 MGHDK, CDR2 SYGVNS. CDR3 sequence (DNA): TGTGCCAGCAGGGGAGGCGATGGCTACACCTTC. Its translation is CASRGGDGYTF.

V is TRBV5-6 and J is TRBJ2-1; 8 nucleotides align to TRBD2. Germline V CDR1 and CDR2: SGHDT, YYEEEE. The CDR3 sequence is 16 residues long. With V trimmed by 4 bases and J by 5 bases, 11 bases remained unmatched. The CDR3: CASSRELAEPDNEQFF. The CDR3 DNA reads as TGTGCCAGCAGCAGGGAACTAGCGGAACCTGACAATGAGCAGTTCTTC.

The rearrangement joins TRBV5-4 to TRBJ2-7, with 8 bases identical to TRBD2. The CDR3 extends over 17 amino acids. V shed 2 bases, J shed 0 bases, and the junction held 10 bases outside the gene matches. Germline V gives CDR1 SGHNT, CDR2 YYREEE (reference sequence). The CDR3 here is CASSFERGSLPSYEQYF. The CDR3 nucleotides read TGTGCCAGCAGCTTCGAGCGGGGGTCCCTCCCCTCCTACGAGCAGTACTTC.

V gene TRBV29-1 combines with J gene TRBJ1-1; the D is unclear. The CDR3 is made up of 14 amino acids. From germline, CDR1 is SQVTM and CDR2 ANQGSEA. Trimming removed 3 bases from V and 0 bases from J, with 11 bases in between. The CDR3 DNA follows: TGCAGCGTTGATCCTCCGGGTCTGAACACTGAAGCTTTCTTT. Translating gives CSVDPPGLNTEAFF.

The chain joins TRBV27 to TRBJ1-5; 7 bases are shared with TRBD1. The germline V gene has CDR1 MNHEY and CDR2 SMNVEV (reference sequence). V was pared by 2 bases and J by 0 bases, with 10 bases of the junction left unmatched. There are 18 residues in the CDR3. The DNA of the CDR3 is TGTGCCAGCAGTTTAGGGGGGCAGGGGGTTGTTAGCAATCAGCCCCAGCATTTT. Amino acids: CASSLGGQGVVSNQPQHF.

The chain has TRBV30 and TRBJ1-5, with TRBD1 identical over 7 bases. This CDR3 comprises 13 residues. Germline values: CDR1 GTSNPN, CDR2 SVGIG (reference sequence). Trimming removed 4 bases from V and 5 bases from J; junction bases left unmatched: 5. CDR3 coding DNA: TGTGCCTGGACTGGGACAGCGCATCAGCCCCAGCATTTT. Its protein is CAWTGTAHQPQHF. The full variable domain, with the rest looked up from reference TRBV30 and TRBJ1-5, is SQTIHQWPATLVQPVGSPLSLECTVEGTSNPNLYWYRQAAGRGLQLLFYSVGIGQISSEVPQNLSASRPQDRQFILSSKKLLLSDSGFYLCAWTGTAHQPQHFGDGTRLSIL.

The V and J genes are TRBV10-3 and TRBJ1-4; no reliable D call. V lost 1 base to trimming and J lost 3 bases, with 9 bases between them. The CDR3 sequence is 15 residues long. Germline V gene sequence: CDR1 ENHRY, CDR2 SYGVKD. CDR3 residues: CAISEFRPPNEKLFF. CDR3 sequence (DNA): TGTGCCATCAGTGAGTTTAGGCCCCCTAATGAAAAACTGTTTTTT.

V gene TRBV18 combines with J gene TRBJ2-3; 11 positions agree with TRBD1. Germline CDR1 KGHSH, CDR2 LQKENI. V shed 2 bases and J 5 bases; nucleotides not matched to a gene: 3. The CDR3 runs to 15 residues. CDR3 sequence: CASSPGTGGRDTQYF. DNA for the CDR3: TGTGCCAGCTCACCAGGGACAGGGGGTCGAGATACGCAGTATTTT.

In DNA form, the CDR3 reads TGCAGCGTCGCCCGGGACAGGGATGTCTACGAGCAGTACTTC. Translation: CSVARDRDVYEQYF. J is TRBJ2-7 and V is TRBV29-1; 9 bases align to TRBD1. J gave up 3 bases and V 6 bases, and 9 bases lay outside the gene matches. The CDR3 contains 14 residues. Germline V gives CDR1 SQVTM, CDR2 ANQGSEA.

The CDR3 sequence: CASSEHGGASTDTQYF. The CDR3 DNA reads as TGTGCCAGCAGTGAACATGGCGGGGCTAGCACAGATACGCAGTATTTT. J is TRBJ2-3 and V is TRBV6-1; a possible D gene is TRBD2 (6 bases). Trimming took off 2 bases at V and 0 bases at J, with 12 bases between the two ends. Per germline, CDR1 MNHNS and CDR2 SASEGT. CDR3 length: 16 amino acids.

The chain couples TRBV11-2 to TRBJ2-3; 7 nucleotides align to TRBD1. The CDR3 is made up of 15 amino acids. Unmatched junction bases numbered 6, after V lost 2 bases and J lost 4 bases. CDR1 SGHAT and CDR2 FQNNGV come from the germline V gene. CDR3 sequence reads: CASSLRRQGADTQYF. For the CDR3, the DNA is TGTGCCAGCAGCTTACGCCGGCAGGGGGCAGATACGCAGTATTTT.

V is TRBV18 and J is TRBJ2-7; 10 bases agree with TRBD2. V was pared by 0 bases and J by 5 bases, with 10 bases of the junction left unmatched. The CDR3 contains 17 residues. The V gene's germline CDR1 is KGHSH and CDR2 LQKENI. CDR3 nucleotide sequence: TGTGCCAGCTCACCACCGCTGGGAGCTAGCGGGAGCCACGAGCAGTACTTC. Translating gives CASSPPLGASGSHEQYF.

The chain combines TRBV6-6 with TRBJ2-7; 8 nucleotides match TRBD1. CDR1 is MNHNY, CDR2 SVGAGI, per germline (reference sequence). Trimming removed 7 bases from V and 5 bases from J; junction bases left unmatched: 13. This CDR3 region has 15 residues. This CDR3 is CASKDLGTGVDEQYF. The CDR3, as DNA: TGTGCCAGCAAGGACCTAGGGACAGGCGTTGACGAGCAGTACTTC.

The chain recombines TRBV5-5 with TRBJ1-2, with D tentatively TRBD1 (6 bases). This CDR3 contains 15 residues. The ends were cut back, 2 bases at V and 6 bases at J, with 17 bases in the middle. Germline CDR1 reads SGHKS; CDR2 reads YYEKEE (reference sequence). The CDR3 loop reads CASSLFSGGGNGYTF. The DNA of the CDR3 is TGTGCCAGCAGCTTATTCAGTGGTGGGGGCAATGGCTACACCTTC.